This T cell receptor (beta chain) was found in a study of T-cell memory formation after mild COVID-19. Study-wide points: Most CD4+ clones that shrank were in CM and EM, while CD8+ ones turned up in EMRA. Contracting clones from day 15 to 85 showed balanced CD4/CD8; later expanders favored CD4+.

TCRdb re-analysed the 5' RACE reads in MiXCR, keeping a single row per CDR3 protein. The sample includes around 200,000 distinct CDR3 sequences, 27% of them seen just once. This clonotype was seen only a few times. Antigen unknown. This TCR was recovered from an adult woman who had mild COVID-19 (a few samples of this study predate the infection). Cell type and time point are not known. Sequenced input: PBMCs or a T cell subset sorted from them (not recorded which).

The DNA of the CDR3 is TGTGCCTGGGGGGACAGGGTCAACACTGAAGCTTTCTTT. As protein: CAWGDRVNTEAFF. The V call is TRBV30, the J call TRBJ1-1; 9 nucleotides agree with TRBD1. J was trimmed by 2 bases and V by 5 bases; bases with no gene match: 3. The CDR3 consists of 13 residues. The germline CDR1 and CDR2 sequences are GTSNPN and SVGIG (reference sequence).